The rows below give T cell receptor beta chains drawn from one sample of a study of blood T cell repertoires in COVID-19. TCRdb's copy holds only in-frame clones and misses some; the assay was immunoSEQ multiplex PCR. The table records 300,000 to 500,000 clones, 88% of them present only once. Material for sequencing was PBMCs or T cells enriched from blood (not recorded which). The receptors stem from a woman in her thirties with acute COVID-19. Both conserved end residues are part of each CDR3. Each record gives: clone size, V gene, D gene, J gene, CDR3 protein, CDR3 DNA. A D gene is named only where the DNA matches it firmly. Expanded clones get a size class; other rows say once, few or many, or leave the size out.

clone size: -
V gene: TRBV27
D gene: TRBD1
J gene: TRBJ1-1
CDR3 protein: CASSLSHPGGSGTEAFF
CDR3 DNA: TGTGCCAGCAGTTTATCGCATCCAGGGGGCTCGGGCACTGAAGCTTTCTTT

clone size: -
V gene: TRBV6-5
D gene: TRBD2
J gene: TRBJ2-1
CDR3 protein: CASSHLTGGAYEQFF
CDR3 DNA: TGTGCCAGCAGTCATCTTACCGGGGGGGCTTATGAGCAGTTCTTC

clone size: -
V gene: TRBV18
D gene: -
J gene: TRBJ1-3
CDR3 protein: CASSPWSGGNTIYF
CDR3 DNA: TGTGCCAGCTCACCCTGGAGCGGTGGAAACACCATATATTTT

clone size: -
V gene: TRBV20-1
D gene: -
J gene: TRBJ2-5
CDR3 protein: CSASFRAETQYF
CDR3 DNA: TGCAGTGCTAGTTTCAGGGCGGAGACCCAGTACTTC

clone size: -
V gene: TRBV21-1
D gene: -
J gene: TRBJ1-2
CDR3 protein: CASSKAQTGIRLNYGYTF
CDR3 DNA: TGTGCCAGCAGCAAAGCCCAGACAGGTATCCGACTCAACTATGGCTACACCTTC

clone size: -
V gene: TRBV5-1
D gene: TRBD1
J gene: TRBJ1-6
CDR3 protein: CASSLGDRDNSPLHF
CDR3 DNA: TGCGCCAGCAGCTTGGGGGACAGAGATAATTCACCCCTCCACTTT

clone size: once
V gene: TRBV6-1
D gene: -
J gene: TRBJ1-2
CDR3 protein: CASSEALLGTPKYGYTF
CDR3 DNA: TGTGCCAGCAGTGAAGCGCTTCTCGGGACACCTAAATATGGCTACACCTTC

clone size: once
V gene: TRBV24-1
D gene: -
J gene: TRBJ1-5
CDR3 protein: CATGGSGGNQPQHF
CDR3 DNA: TGTGCCACCGGTGGGTCGGGGGGCAATCAGCCCCAGCATTTT

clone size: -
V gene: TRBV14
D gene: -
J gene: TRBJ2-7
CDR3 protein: CASSQGAGLSYEQYF
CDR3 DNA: TGTGCCAGCAGCCAAGGTGCAGGGCTCTCCTACGAGCAGTACTTC

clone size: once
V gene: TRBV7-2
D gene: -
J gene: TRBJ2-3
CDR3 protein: CASSPLRSTDTQYF
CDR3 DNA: TGTGCCAGCAGCCCACTTCGGAGCACAGATACGCAGTATTTT

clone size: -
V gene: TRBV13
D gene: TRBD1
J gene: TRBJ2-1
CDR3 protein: CASSFDRGNEQFF
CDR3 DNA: TGTGCCAGCAGCTTTGACAGGGGCAATGAGCAGTTCTTC

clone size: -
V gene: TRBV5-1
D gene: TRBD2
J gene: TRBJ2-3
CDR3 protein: CASSNSGGTDTQYF
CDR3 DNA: TGCGCCAGCAGTAATAGCGGGGGCACAGATACGCAGTATTTT

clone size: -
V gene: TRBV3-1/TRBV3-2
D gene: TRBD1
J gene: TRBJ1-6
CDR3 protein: CASSLWDSLRSPLHF
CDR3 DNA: TGTGCCAGCAGTCTATGGGACAGCTTACGTTCACCCCTCCACTTT

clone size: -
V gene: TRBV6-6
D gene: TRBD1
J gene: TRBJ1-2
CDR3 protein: CASRTTGGNYGYTF
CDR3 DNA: TGTGCCAGCAGGACGACAGGGGGGAACTATGGCTACACCTTC

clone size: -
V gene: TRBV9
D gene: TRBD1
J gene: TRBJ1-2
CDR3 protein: CASSGDRGGYGYTF
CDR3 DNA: TGTGCCAGCAGCGGGGACAGGGGAGGATATGGCTACACCTTC

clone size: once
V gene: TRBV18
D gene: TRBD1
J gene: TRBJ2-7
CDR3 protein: CASSPDRESEQYF
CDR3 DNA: TGTGCCAGCTCACCTGACAGGGAGTCCGAGCAGTACTTC

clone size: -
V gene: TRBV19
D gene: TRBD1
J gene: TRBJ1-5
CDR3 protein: CASRPGQYQPQHF
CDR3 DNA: TGTGCCAGTAGGCCGGGACAGTATCAGCCCCAGCATTTT

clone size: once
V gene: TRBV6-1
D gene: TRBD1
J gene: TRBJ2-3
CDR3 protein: CASSELQGASTDTQYF
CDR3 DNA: TGTGCCAGCAGTGAGCTGCAGGGGGCTAGCACAGATACGCAGTATTTT

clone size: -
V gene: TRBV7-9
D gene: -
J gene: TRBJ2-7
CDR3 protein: CASSRGTAYEQYF
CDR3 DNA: TGTGCCAGCAGCCGCGGGACGGCCTACGAGCAGTACTTC

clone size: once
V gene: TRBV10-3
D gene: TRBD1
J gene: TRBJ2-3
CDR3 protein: CAISPTEETGGYSGTDTQYF
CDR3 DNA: TGTGCCATCAGCCCCACCGAGGAGACAGGGGGCTATTCTGGCACAGATACGCAGTATTTT

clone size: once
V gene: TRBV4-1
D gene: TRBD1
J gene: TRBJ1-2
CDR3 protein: CASSQQFQNRGGYTF
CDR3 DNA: TGCGCCAGCAGCCAACAGTTCCAAAACAGGGGCGGCTACACCTTC

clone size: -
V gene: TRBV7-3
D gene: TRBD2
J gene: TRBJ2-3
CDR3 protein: CASSPHKRGSTDTQYF
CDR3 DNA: TGTGCCAGCAGCCCCCACAAGCGGGGGAGCACAGATACGCAGTATTTT

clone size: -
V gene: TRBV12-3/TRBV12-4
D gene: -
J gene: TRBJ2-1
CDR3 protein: CASLRANEQFF
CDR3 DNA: TGTGCCAGCTTGAGGGCGAATGAGCAGTTCTTC

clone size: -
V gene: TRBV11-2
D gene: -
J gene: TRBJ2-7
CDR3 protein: CASSLDGGPSYEQYF
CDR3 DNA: TGTGCCAGCAGCTTAGATGGAGGACCCTCCTACGAGCAGTACTTC

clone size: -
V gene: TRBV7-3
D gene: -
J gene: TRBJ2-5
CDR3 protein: CASSLRQDQETQYF
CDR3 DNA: TGTGCCAGCAGCCTGCGACAGGATCAAGAGACCCAGTACTTC

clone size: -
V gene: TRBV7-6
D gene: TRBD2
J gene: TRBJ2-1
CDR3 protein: CASSLVLAGGPLEQFF
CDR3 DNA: TGTGCCAGCAGCTTAGTACTAGCGGGGGGGCCTTTGGAGCAGTTCTTC

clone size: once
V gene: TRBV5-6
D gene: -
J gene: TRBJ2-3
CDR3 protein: CASSWGLPGDTQYF
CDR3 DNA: TGTGCCAGCAGCTGGGGACTTCCGGGAGATACGCAGTATTTT

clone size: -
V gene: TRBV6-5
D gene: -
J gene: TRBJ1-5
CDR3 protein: CASRTANQPQHF
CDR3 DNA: TGTGCCAGCCGGACAGCCAATCAGCCCCAGCATTTT

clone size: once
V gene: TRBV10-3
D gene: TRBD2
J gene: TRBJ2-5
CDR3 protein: CAISGGLAGVRGETQYF
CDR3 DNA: TGTGCCATCAGTGGTGGGCTAGCGGGGGTCCGGGGAGAGACCCAGTACTTC

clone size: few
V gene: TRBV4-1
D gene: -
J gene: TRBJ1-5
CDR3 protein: CASGGDSNQPQHF
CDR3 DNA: TGCGCCAGCGGAGGAGATAGCAATCAGCCCCAGCATTTT

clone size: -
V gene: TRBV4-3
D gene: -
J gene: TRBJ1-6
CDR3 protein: CASSQGRDRNSPLHF
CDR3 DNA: TGCGCCAGCAGCCAAGGGCGAGACAGGAATTCACCCCTCCACTTT

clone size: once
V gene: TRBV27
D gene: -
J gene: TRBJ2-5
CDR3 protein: CASSAEPTPRTQYF
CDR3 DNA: TGTGCCAGCAGTGCGGAACCGACTCCCAGGACCCAGTACTTC

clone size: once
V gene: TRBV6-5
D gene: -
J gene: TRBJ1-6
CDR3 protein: CASSYPSRQNNSPLHF
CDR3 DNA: TGTGCCAGCAGTTACCCGTCCCGACAGAATAATTCACCCCTCCACTTT